One sample yielded the 21 T cell receptor beta chains listed below, sequenced in a study of monozygotic twins with inflammatory bowel disease. After re-calling the 5' RACE reads, TCRdb lists one entry per CDR3 protein, DNA absent. Reported are approximately 390,000 distinct CDR3 sequences; the ten largest clones contain around 2.5%. The sample comprised blood. The receptors here all came from a human donor with ulcerative colitis or Crohn's disease, or a healthy co-twin of an affected twin (not recorded which).

J is TRBJ2-1 and V is TRBV19. CDR3 length: 14 residues. CDR1 and CDR2 (germline): LNHDA, SQIVND (reference sequence). The chain's CDR3 is CASSMKPSYNEQFF.

This chain links TRBV20-1 with TRBJ1-4; TCRdb's D call, TRBD1, is unchecked because there is no DNA. The germline V gene encodes CDR1 DFQATT and CDR2 SNEGSKA (reference sequence). The CDR3 totals 15 residues. CDR3 sequence reads: CSASNVVDRGEKLFF.

The CDR3 protein is CASTRGRSTDTQYF. This sequence joins TRBV3-1 and TRBJ2-3; the D call of TRBD1 rests on TCRdb alone, since no DNA is present to check it. This CDR3 has 14 amino acids. Germline V gene sequence: CDR1 LGHDT, CDR2 YNNKEL (reference sequence).

The chain employs TRBV20-1 and TRBJ2-1. The CDR3 spans 12 residues. Germline assignment: CDR1 DFQATT and CDR2 SNEGSKA (reference sequence). The CDR3 here is CSASQTANEQFF.

J is TRBJ2-1 and V is TRBV5-5. The CDR3 loop spans 15 amino acids. Germline V lookup: CDR1 SGHKS, CDR2 YYEKEE (reference sequence). The CDR3 region is CASSSDQSSYNEQFF.

The V and J genes are TRBV7-6 and TRBJ2-1; TCRdb's assignment of TRBD1 cannot be checked, as there is no DNA. Germline CDR1 SGHVS, CDR2 FNYEAQ. The CDR3 spans 16 residues. The CDR3 spells CASSSGQSQGYNEQFF.

V usage is TRBV4-3 and J usage is TRBJ2-3. CDR1 LGHNA and CDR2 YSLEER come from the germline V gene. CDR3 length: 14 amino acids. CDR3 sequence reads: CASSQEASTDTQYF.

The CDR3: CASSLSMGLYTEAFF. This chain uses TRBV27 with TRBJ1-1. The germline V gene encodes CDR1 MNHEY and CDR2 SMNVEV (reference sequence). CDR3 length: 15 residues.

This chain links TRBV4-3 with TRBJ2-3. This CDR3 is built from 14 residues. Looked up from germline, CDR1 is LGHNA and CDR2 is YSLEER. CDR3 region: CASSQVVGTDTQYF.

This rearrangement joins TRBV3-1 to TRBJ1-1; no DNA is available, so the TRBD1 call from TCRdb remains unchecked. CDR1 and CDR2 from the germline V gene are LGHDT and YNNKEL (reference sequence). CDR3 size: 13 residues. CDR3 protein: CASRQSQGTEAFF.

V gene TRBV20-1 combines with J gene TRBJ2-1; the TRBD2 assignment by TCRdb is unverifiable without DNA. CDR1 is DFQATT, CDR2 SNEGSKA, per germline (reference sequence). The CDR3 has 15 residues. The CDR3 spells CSARKTSGAYNEQFF.

This chain links TRBV12-3 or TRBV12-4 with TRBJ2-5; TCRdb's D gene call, TRBD2, goes unchecked for lack of DNA. The CDR3 runs to 16 residues. This chain's CDR3 is CASSRGLSGGEETQYF.

The V and J genes are TRBV29-1 and TRBJ1-5; TCRdb gives TRBD1 as the D gene, but with no DNA this cannot be confirmed. The CDR3 extends over 14 amino acids. Germline CDR1 is SQVTM and CDR2 is ANQGSEA. The CDR3 here is CSVVLSGIDQPQHF.

V usage is TRBV7-3 and J usage is TRBJ2-2; the TRBD2 assignment by TCRdb is unverifiable without DNA. The CDR3 runs to 16 residues. Germline V CDR1 and CDR2: SGHTA, FQGTGA. CDR3 sequence reads: CASSLIAGGPTGELFF.

The genes are TRBV27 and TRBJ2-6. The germline V gene has CDR1 MNHEY and CDR2 SMNVEV (reference sequence). The CDR3 loop spans 14 amino acids. The CDR3 is CASSWGPGANVLTF.

V gene TRBV29-1 combines with J gene TRBJ2-5. This CDR3 is 16 amino acids long. Germline V gene lookup returns CDR1 SQVTM and CDR2 ANQGSEA. The CDR3 region is CSVEDFLTGTLETQYF.

J is TRBJ2-7 and V is TRBV28; lacking DNA, the TRBD1 call made by TCRdb goes unchecked. The germline gives CDR1 MDHEN, CDR2 SYDVKM. The length of the CDR3 is 15 residues. This CDR3 is CASSPGKGARNEQYF.

The chain carries TRBV9 and TRBJ2-6; TCRdb names TRBD2, which stays unverified in the absence of DNA. Per germline, CDR1 SGDLS and CDR2 YYNGEE. CDR3 size: 16 residues. CDR3 region: CASSVGAVPGANVLTF.

V gene TRBV29-1 combines with J gene TRBJ2-7; there is no DNA to check the TCRdb D call of TRBD1. Germline V CDR1 and CDR2: SQVTM, ANQGSEA. The CDR3 totals 12 residues. The chain's CDR3 is CSAWTGGYEQYF.

The chain recombines TRBV19 with TRBJ1-1. This CDR3 region has 15 residues. Germline lookup yields CDR1 LNHDA and CDR2 SQIVND (reference sequence). The CDR3 loop is CASSPQKLGGTEAFF. Full variable domain (outside the CDR3, taken from reference TRBV19 and TRBJ1-1): DGGITQSPKYLFRKEGQNVTLSCEQNLNHDAMYWYRQDPGQGLRLIYYSQIVNDFQKGDIAEGYSVSREKKESFPLTVTSAQKNPTAFYLCASSPQKLGGTEAFFGQGTRLTVV.

V usage is TRBV3-1 and J usage is TRBJ2-5; TCRdb gives TRBD2 as the D gene, but with no DNA this cannot be confirmed. From germline, CDR1 is LGHDT and CDR2 YNNKEL (reference sequence). The CDR3 is 15 residues long. CDR3 loop: CASRPRGAFPRTQYF.